The present T cell receptor (beta chain) was sequenced within a study of shared clonotypes between healthy human individuals. V shed 5 bases and J shed 3 bases, with 16 bases lying between them. CDR3 size: 16 residues. Germline V gene lookup returns CDR1 MDHEN and CDR2 SYDVKM. The protocol was immunoSEQ multiplex PCR, while the TCRdb copy is restricted to in-frame clones and leaves out a portion. The data contain a few million clones, roughly 93% of them singletons. CD8 cells classed as naive were CD45RO-negative and positively selected for CCR7, excluding terminally differentiated effector memory CD45RA+ cells.

The material sequenced was naive CD8+ T cells from PBMCs. The source is a man younger than 35 in good health. Some clones in this sample may be carry-over from other donors' samples. V is TRBV28 and J is TRBJ1-4, with D perhaps matching TRBD1 (5 bases). CDR3 region: CASSTPTEISNEKLFF. CDR3 sequence (DNA): TGTGCCAGCAGTACCCCGACAGAAATATCTAATGAAAAACTGTTTTTT.